This T cell receptor beta chain comes out of a study of T cells in Graves' hyperthyroidism and ophthalmopathy. Study-wide background: Blood from the periphery was taken at initial diagnosis, before any treatment.

PBMCs were obtained from 9.5 to 10 ml fresh peripheral blood. CDR3 length: 16 amino acids. The germline V gene encodes CDR1 SGHTA and CDR2 FQGTGA. Trimming pared 5 bases from V and 0 bases from J, leaving 13 bases between. Of note for this clonotype: Antigen: not known.

The study, taken as a whole, reports: Blood shared most expanded thyroid clonotypes above 0.001. The model predicted ophthalmopathy a median around 6.5 months before onset.

Amplification of TCR beta CDR3 regions was performed using RNA transcripts as template. TCR CDR3 regions were first amplified by RT-PCR with HTBI primers. TCRdb reprocessed the multiplex PCR reads via MiXCR and lists one record per CDR3 protein. The profile covers 490,000 or so distinct CDR3 sequences, with roughly a sixth appearing a single time and approximately 30% taken by the ten largest. Specimen: blood. V is TRBV7-3 and J is TRBJ2-2, with D possibly TRBD2 on 6 matching bases. This clonotype was obtained from a woman in her thirties with Graves' ophthalmopathy. The CDR3 sequence: CASSRRGTANTGELFF. CDR3 DNA sequence: TGTGCCAGCAGCCGGAGGGGTACCGCGAACACCGGGGAGCTGTTTTTT.